The sequence of this T cell receptor (beta chain) was determined in a study of blood T cell repertoires in COVID-19. The data were produced by immunoSEQ multiplex PCR, yet TCRdb's version contains in-frame clones alone and is incomplete. The sample carries about 78,000 clones, 86% recorded once. The specimen sequenced was peripheral blood. The clonotype was recovered from a man aged 50 or older with active or convalescent COVID-19.

In DNA, the CDR3 is TGTGCCAGTAGTGGGAGGGGGACCACCGTCTACAATGAGCAGTTCTTC. Encoded protein: CASSGRGTTVYNEQFF. V is TRBV19 and J is TRBJ2-1; D is perhaps TRBD2 (7 bases). Germline V gives CDR1 LNHDA, CDR2 SQIVND (reference sequence). Trimming took off 5 bases at V and 3 bases at J, with 17 bases between the two ends. CDR3 length equals 16 residues.